These 2 T cell receptor beta chains were sequenced from one sample in a study of Graves' ophthalmopathy and Graves' hyperthyroidism. Amplification of TCR beta CDR3 regions used RNA transcripts. HTBI primers were employed in first-round RT-PCR, then a second-round multiplex PCR followed. TCRdb re-called the multiplex PCR reads through MiXCR, storing one row per CDR3 protein. The sample has 500,000 to 700,000 distinct CDR3 sequences, approximately 35% seen once. Material: peripheral blood or thyroid tissue (not recorded which). These receptors all come from an adult man with Graves' hyperthyroidism.

This clonotype was seen ten or more times. This sequence joins TRBV7-9 and TRBJ2-5; D gene ambiguous. This CDR3 region has 16 residues. Trimming left V 1 base short and J 6 bases short, with 18 bases between. CDR1 is SEHNR, CDR2 FQNEAQ, per germline (reference sequence). This CDR3 is CASSLVMGIIGKTQYF. CDR3 in DNA: TGTGCCAGCAGCTTAGTGATGGGGATTATTGGAAAGACCCAGTACTTC.

In regard to this clonotype: One base away lies a much larger clone, so this may be a sequencing read error. The rearrangement joins TRBV4-2 to TRBJ2-7; 9 nucleotides line up with TRBD2. CDR3 length: 16 residues. CDR1 LGHNA and CDR2 YNFKEQ come from the germline V gene. DNA for the CDR3: TGTGCCAGCAGCTTGGACCCCAGCGGGAGGAGGAACGAGCGGTACTTC. This codes for CASSLDPSGRRNERYF.